This TCR beta chain emerged from a study of blood T cell repertoires in COVID-19. Background on the study: COVID-19 samples collected from the United States, Italy and Spain covered acute and convalescent phases. Sample material is recorded as cDNA or gDNA derived from T cells, B-cell-depleted T cells, or PBMCs.

Original handling: Reference gene primer amplification gave estimated nucleated cell counts. Clones were sequenced by immunoSEQ multiplex PCR, and TCRdb holds only the in-frame ones, with some missing. The DNA gave D and trimming, while V, J and clone size come from that table. The sample has around 100,000 clones, around 83% seen once. The sample taken for sequencing was peripheral blood. This clonotype was sampled from a man aged 35-49 years with acute or convalescent COVID-19.

CDR3 coding DNA: TGTGCCAGCAGACGGGGAGGGTTAAACAATCAGCCCCAGCATTTT. Translation gives CASRRGGLNNQPQHF. The J gene is TRBJ1-5, the V gene TRBV5-6; D is unresolved. The CDR3 loop spans 15 amino acids. Trimming took off 5 bases at V and 3 bases at J, with 15 bases between the two ends. Germline loops: CDR1 SGHDT, CDR2 YYEEEE.